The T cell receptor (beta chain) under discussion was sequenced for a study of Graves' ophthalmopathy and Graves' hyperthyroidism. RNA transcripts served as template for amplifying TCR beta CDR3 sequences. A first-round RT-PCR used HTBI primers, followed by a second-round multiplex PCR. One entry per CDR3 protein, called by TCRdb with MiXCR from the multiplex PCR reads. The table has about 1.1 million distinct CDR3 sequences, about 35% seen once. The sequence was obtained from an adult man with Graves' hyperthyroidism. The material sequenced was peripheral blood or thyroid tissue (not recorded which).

CDR3 region: CSVGDKVDGYTF. As DNA, the CDR3 is TGCAGCGTTGGAGATAAAGTGGATGGCTACACCTTC. The rearrangement uses TRBV29-1 and TRBJ1-2; D is ambiguous. The CDR3 runs 12 residues. V dropped 4 bases and J dropped 6 bases, with 12 bases sitting between them. CDR1 SQVTM and CDR2 ANQGSEA come from the germline V gene.